This T cell receptor beta chain is drawn from a study of shared clonotypes between healthy human individuals. Recent vaccinations or acute infections were absent in the healthy HIV-negative adult donors. Germline V gene data show CDR1 as MNHEY and CDR2 as SVGAGI. The length of the CDR3 is 13 residues. Notes on this clone: One junction end does not reproduce the germline sequence, and a read error may be involved. The sample holds other DNA sequences that translate to the same CDR3.

The data were produced by immunoSEQ multiplex PCR, yet TCRdb's version contains in-frame clones alone and is incomplete. The sample yields 2 million to 3 million clones, 93% seen once. The specimen was naive CD4+ T cells from PBMCs. As for subset: CD45RA+ positively selected. The rearrangement joins TRBV6-5 to TRBJ2-6, with D hard to call. The clonotype comes from a young man in good health. Some clones in this sample may be carry-over from other donors' samples. The CDR3 DNA reads TGTGCCAGCAGAGCCCCTGGTGCCAACGTCCTGACTTTC. Residues: CASRAPGANVLTF.